Following are 25 T cell receptor beta chains from one sample sequenced in a study of tissue T cells after allogeneic stem cell transplantation. The repertoire was sequenced with immunoSEQ multiplex PCR; TCRdb's copy has only in-frame clones and lacks some. The sample has about 7,200 clones, roughly half seen once. The time point: mouse harvest day 7 after allogeneic transplant. Mouse grafts combined 10^7 T-cell-depleted bone marrow cells with 10^6 splenic CD5+ T cells. The source material was lymph node tissue. The receptors were sampled from a female BALB/c mouse given C57BL/6 T cells with graft-versus-host disease after an allogeneic hematopoietic cell transplant.

Turning to this clone: These gene names are mouse names. The CDR3 extends 1 residue past the end of the read, so its final part is completed from the germline J gene. The chain is built from TRBV26 and TRBJ2-7, with D possibly matching TRBD2 (5 bases). The CDR3 is 12 amino acids. Germline V gene sequence: CDR1 KGHPV, CDR2 FQNQEV (reference sequence). The germline V and J ends were trimmed by 0 bases and 5 bases, with 5 bases remaining between them. The CDR3 spells CASSLSGDEQYF. The part of the CDR3 DNA that was read is TGTGCCAGCAGTCTGTCTGGGGATGAACAGTAC.

With regard to this clone: The gene names here belong to mouse. The CDR3 end falls 1 residue outside the read, so it is completed with the germline J gene. The chain employs TRBV16 and TRBJ2-1; possibly TRBD2 for D (7 bases). CDR3 length equals 15 residues. V was shortened by 1 base and J by 6 bases, with 13 bases between the two germline ends. Germline V gene data show CDR1 as SGHSA and CDR2 as FRNQAP. CDR3 sequence reads: CASSLGGGEGAEQFF. The DNA read from the CDR3 is TGTGCAAGCAGCTTAGGAGGGGGGGAGGGTGCTGAGCAGTTC.

In the case of this clone: Mouse germline and gene names are used. The read ends 1 residue before the CDR3 terminus; that terminus is restored from the germline J gene. The gene calls are TRBV5 and TRBJ1-1; D unresolved. Germline values: CDR1 LGHNA, CDR2 YNLKQL (reference sequence). V was shortened by 0 bases and J by 1 base, with 3 bases between the two germline ends. The CDR3 runs 13 residues. The covered CDR3 bases are TGTGCCAGCAGCCAAGACAAAAACACAGAAGTCTTC. It is translated as CASSQDKNTEVF. The CDR3 reads in full as CASSQDKNTEVFF.

This clone showed up just a few times. The genes and germline here are from mouse. The chain's CDR3 is CASSLQGAGYEQYF. The part of the CDR3 DNA that was read is TGTGCCAGCAGCTTACAGGGGGCGGGCTATGAACAGTAC. The chain carries TRBV26 and TRBJ2-7, with 9 bases matching TRBD1. The read finishes 1 residue shy of the CDR3 end, and the germline J gene is used to complete it. There are 14 residues in the CDR3. Trimming removed 6 bases from V and 3 bases from J; junction bases left unmatched: 6. Germline CDR1 and CDR2: KGHPV and FQNQEV (reference sequence).

In the case of this clone: Gene names are mouse gene names. The read gets to within 1 residue of the CDR3 end, and the germline J gene fills in the rest. The rearrangement links TRBV26 to TRBJ1-2; the D is unclear. The CDR3 has 14 amino acids. The V and J ends lost 4 bases and 0 bases respectively, with 9 bases between them. The germline V gene has CDR1 KGHPV and CDR2 FQNQEV (reference sequence). The part of the CDR3 DNA that was read is TGTGCCAGCAGTCAGAACAGTGCAAACTCCGACTACACC. Translating gives CASSQNSANSDYT. The entire CDR3 protein reads CASSQNSANSDYTF. The full variable domain, in which reference TRBV26 and TRBJ1-2 provide the parts outside the CDR3, is NSKVIQTPRYLVKGQGQKAKMRCIPEKGHPVVFWYQQNKNNEFKFLINFQNQEVLQQIDMTEKRFSAECPSNSPCSLEIQSSEAGDSALYLCASSQNSANSDYTFGSGTRLLVI.

This clone was counted between two and nine times. The genes and germline here are from mouse. The read finishes 1 residue shy of the CDR3 end, and the germline J gene is used to complete it. The genes are TRBV26 and TRBJ1-3; D may be TRBD1 (6 bases). V was trimmed by 3 bases and J by 3 bases, leaving 9 bases between them. Germline values: CDR1 KGHPV, CDR2 FQNQEV (reference sequence). The CDR3 loop spans 14 amino acids. The CDR3 DNA, read in part, is TGTGCCAGCAGTCTCGACAGGTTTGGAAATACGCTCTAT. Translated, it gives CASSLDRFGNTLY. The complete CDR3 reads CASSLDRFGNTLYF.

Worth noting for this clone: Here the gene names and germline are mouse. The sequenced fragment ends 1 residue before the CDR3 boundary, so the rest is inferred from the germline J gene. V usage is TRBV31 and J usage is TRBJ1-5; unclear D gene. Germline loops: CDR1 GKSSPN, CDR2 SITVG. V was pared by 0 bases and J by 5 bases, with 8 bases between. CDR3 size: 13 residues. Incomplete CDR3 DNA: TGTGCCTGGAGTCTACGGGAAGACCAGGCTCCGCTT. It yields the protein CAWSLREDQAPL. The whole CDR3 region reads CAWSLREDQAPLF.

This clone was observed a handful of times. Gene names denote mouse genes. Read data end 1 residue before the CDR3 end; the end is taken from the germline J gene. The chain carries TRBV26 and TRBJ2-2; possible D gene TRBD1, 5 bases. The V gene lost 6 bases and the J gene lost 4 bases, with 9 bases spanning the gap. The germline V gene encodes CDR1 KGHPV and CDR2 FQNQEV (reference sequence). The CDR3 is 13 residues long. The CDR3: CASSSGFTGQLYF. The sequenced part of the CDR3 DNA is TGTGCCAGCAGCTCAGGGTTCACCGGGCAGCTCTAC.

This clone is medium-sized. Mouse gene names and germline throughout. The CDR3 end falls 1 residue outside the read, so it is completed with the germline J gene. The rearrangement uses TRBV2 and TRBJ2-2; D perhaps matches TRBD2 (5 bases). The length of the CDR3 is 13 residues. CDR1 is LGHNA and CDR2 is YSYQKL in the germline V gene. Trimming removed 1 base at V and 8 bases at J, with 8 bases between. The CDR3 sequence is CASSQAGPGQLYF. The DNA read from the CDR3 is TGTGCCAGCAGCCAAGCTGGGCCGGGGCAGCTCTAC.

Only a few counts were recorded for this clone. Genes and germline are mouse. Coverage ceases 1 residue before the CDR3 finishes, and the germline J gene fills in the end. This sequence joins TRBV1 and TRBJ1-1, with 7 nucleotides matching TRBD1. The CDR3 is 15 amino acids. V was pared by 3 bases and J by 0 bases, with 4 bases of the junction left unmatched. Germline CDR1 and CDR2: NSQYPW and LRSPGD (reference sequence). The CDR3 DNA, read in part, is TGCACCTGCAGTGCCACCGGGACAGCAAACACAGAAGTCTTC. As protein: CTCSATGTANTEVF. From start to end, the CDR3 is CTCSATGTANTEVFF.

Remarks on this clone: Gene and germline names: mouse. From the germline J gene comes the end of the CDR3, since the read stops 1 residue before it. The V call is TRBV12-2, the J call TRBJ2-5, with TRBD2 identical over 7 bases. In germline, CDR1 is SGHLS, CDR2 HYDKME. The V gene end was trimmed by 0 bases and the J gene end by 0 bases; junction bases not matched to a gene: 11. CDR3 length equals 18 residues. CDR3 loop: CASSLEEDWGENQDTQYF. The sequenced part of the CDR3 DNA is TGTGCCAGCTCTCTCGAGGAGGATTGGGGGGAGAACCAAGACACCCAGTAC.

As to this clone: Gene names and germline match the mouse. Read data end 1 residue before the CDR3 end; the end is taken from the germline J gene. This chain links TRBV16 with TRBJ1-1, with no clear D. The CDR3 covers 12 residues. The germline V gene encodes CDR1 SGHSA and CDR2 FRNQAP. V gave up 2 bases and J gave up 3 bases, with 4 bases separating them. CDR3 DNA (partial): TGTGCAAGCAGCTTACGCGACACAGAAGTCTTC. Translated, it gives CASSLRDTEVF. In full, the CDR3 reads CASSLRDTEVFF. The full variable domain, its missing parts supplied by reference TRBV16 and TRBJ1-1, is NAGVIQTPRHKVTGKGQEATLWCEPISGHSAVFWYRQTIVQGLEFLTYFRNQAPIDDSGMPKERFSAQMPNQSHSTLKIQSTQPQDSAVYLCASSLRDTEVFFGKGTRLTVV.

As for this clone: Gene names are mouse gene names. The read stops 1 residue short of the end of the CDR3; the missing end is completed from the germline J gene. Other DNA sequences of this sample code for an identical CDR3. The V gene is TRBV26, the J gene TRBJ1-1; TRBD1 is a possible D gene (5 bases). The ends were cut back, 2 bases at V and 1 base at J, with 5 bases in the middle. The CDR3 has 13 amino acids. Germline CDR1 is KGHPV and CDR2 is FQNQEV (reference sequence). The part of the CDR3 DNA that was read is TGTGCCAGCAGTCTGAGGGGAAACACAGAAGTCTTC. This codes for CASSLRGNTEVF. The CDR3, in full, reads CASSLRGNTEVFF.

This clone has more than one count but fewer than ten. The listed genes are named as in mouse. The read terminates 1 residue before the CDR3 end, so the remaining end is supplied by the germline J gene. The chain carries TRBV2 and TRBJ2-4; TRBD2 matches 9 bases. CDR1 is LGHNA and CDR2 is YSYQKL in the germline V gene. This CDR3 spans 15 amino acids. The ends lost 1 base at V and 2 bases at J; junction bases unmatched: 1. Partial CDR3 DNA: TGTGCCAGCAGCCAAGGGACTGGGGTTCAAAACACCTTGTAC. Amino acids: CASSQGTGVQNTLY. The whole CDR3 sequence is CASSQGTGVQNTLYF.

Points on this clone: Genes and germline are mouse. The observed sequence ends 1 residue before the CDR3 terminus, with the missing tail filled in from the germline J gene. This chain uses TRBV26 with TRBJ2-3; possibly TRBD2 for D (5 bases). The CDR3 is 15 amino acids. CDR1 is KGHPV, CDR2 FQNQEV, per germline (reference sequence). Deletions cut 2 bases from V and 0 bases from J, with 9 bases between. This CDR3 reads CASSLVWTSAETLYF. CDR3 DNA (partial): TGTGCCAGCAGTCTGGTCTGGACTAGTGCAGAAACGCTGTAT.

Regarding this clone: Gene names denote mouse genes. The read ends 1 residue before the CDR3 terminus; that terminus is restored from the germline J gene. The genes are TRBV13-2 and TRBJ2-5; 8 positions match TRBD2. V was pared by 3 bases and J by 0 bases, with 3 bases of the junction left unmatched. CDR3 size: 15 residues. Germline lookup yields CDR1 NNHNN and CDR2 SYGAGS (reference sequence). The CDR3 bases that were read are TGTGCCAGCGGTGCTGGGGGGCTTAACCAAGACACCCAGTAC. It is translated as CASGAGGLNQDTQY. The full CDR3 is CASGAGGLNQDTQYF.

With respect to this clone: Gene names refer to mouse genes. The read falls 1 residue short of the CDR3 end, and the missing part is taken from the germline J gene. The chain links TRBV13-2 to TRBJ2-5, with D perhaps given as TRBD1 or TRBD2 (5 bases each). Trimming pared 1 base from V and 2 bases from J, leaving 8 bases between. CDR3 length: 14 amino acids. The germline gives CDR1 NNHNN, CDR2 SYGAGS (reference sequence). The part of the CDR3 DNA that was read is TGTGCCAGCGGTGATCGGGGGTCCCAAGACACCCAGTAC. It translates to CASGDRGSQDTQY. The entire CDR3 is CASGDRGSQDTQYF.

On this clone: Gene labels here are mouse ones. The read is 1 residue too short to cover the CDR3 end, so that end is filled in from the germline J gene. V is TRBV26 and J is TRBJ2-4; 10 bases match TRBD2. CDR3 length: 17 residues. CDR1 and CDR2 from the germline V gene are KGHPV and FQNQEV (reference sequence). Losses at the gene ends were 0 bases for V and 0 bases for J; bases not matched to a gene: 3. The sequenced CDR3 bases are TGTGCCAGCAGTCTGTCGACTGGGGGGATAAGTCAAAACACCTTGTAC. Translation gives CASSLSTGGISQNTLY. The entire CDR3 protein is CASSLSTGGISQNTLYF.

Points on this clone: Gene names refer to mouse genes. CDR3 bases read: TGTGCCAGCAGTCGTGATCAAAACACCTTGTAC. Its protein is CASSRDQNTLY. The entire CDR3 protein reads CASSRDQNTLYF. The rearrangement joins TRBV26 to TRBJ2-4, with D unclear. The CDR3 end lies 1 residue beyond the end of the read and is filled in from the germline J gene. The CDR3 extends over 12 amino acids. From germline, CDR1 is KGHPV and CDR2 FQNQEV (reference sequence). Trimming removed 4 bases from V and 2 bases from J, with 4 bases in between.

This clone was seen only a few times. All gene names here are mouse names. The read ends 1 residue before the CDR3 terminus; that terminus is restored from the germline J gene. The V call is TRBV14, the J call TRBJ1-1, with 7 bases aligning to TRBD1. Per the germline V gene, CDR1 is SGHDT and CDR2 is FRDEAV. This CDR3 region has 14 residues. Trimming at V came to 5 bases and at J to 0 bases, leaving 4 bases not matched to a gene. The CDR3 DNA, read in part, is TGTGCCAGCAGCCCCAGGGGGTCAAACACAGAAGTCTTC. It is translated as CASSPRGSNTEVF. From start to end, the CDR3 is CASSPRGSNTEVFF.

Concerning this clone itself: The listed genes are named as in mouse. From the germline J gene comes the end of the CDR3, since the read stops 1 residue before it. V is TRBV3 and J is TRBJ1-3; maybe TRBD1 (6 bases). V was cut by 8 bases and J by 2 bases, with 13 bases left in between. The CDR3 covers 14 residues. Germline CDR1 SNHLY, CDR2 FYNGKV (reference sequence). Partial CDR3 DNA: TGTGCCAGCGCTCAGAGGGGGGCTGGAAATACGCTCTAT. Protein product: CASAQRGAGNTLY. The whole CDR3 sequence is CASAQRGAGNTLYF. Combining the CDR3 with reference TRBV3 and TRBJ1-3 gives the whole variable domain GPKVLQIPSHQIIDMGQMVTLNCDPVSNHLYFYWYKQILGQQMEFLVNFYNGKVMEKSKLFKDQFSVERPDGSYFTLKIQPTALEDSAVYFCASAQRGAGNTLYFGEGSRLIVV.

Concerning this clone itself: Gene names denote mouse genes. The read is 1 residue too short to cover the CDR3 end, so that end is filled in from the germline J gene. The chain is built from TRBV5 and TRBJ2-5; no reliable D call. The CDR3 spans 13 residues. The V end lost 7 bases, the J end lost 0 bases, and 8 bases lay between the germline ends. Germline CDR1 reads LGHNA; CDR2 reads YNLKQL (reference sequence). This CDR3 is CASKGFNQDTQYF. Partial CDR3 DNA: TGTGCCAGCAAGGGCTTTAACCAAGACACCCAGTAC.

This clone was counted between two and nine times. Gene names are mouse gene names. The CDR3 protein is CASSRQGQQYF. The sequenced part of the CDR3 DNA is TGTGCCAGCAGTCGACAGGGTCAACAGTAC. The rearrangement links TRBV26 to TRBJ2-7, with 7 bases that match TRBD1. The read ends 1 residue shy of where the CDR3 ends; the end is completed using the germline J gene. V was clipped by 4 bases and J by 8 bases; unmatched bases: 2. Per germline, CDR1 KGHPV and CDR2 FQNQEV (reference sequence). The CDR3 contains 11 residues.

As regards this clone: Mouse names are used for the genes. The read terminates 1 residue ahead of where the CDR3 ends, so the germline J gene completes it. The chain couples TRBV26 to TRBJ2-4; no definite D call. Germline CDR1 is KGHPV and CDR2 is FQNQEV (reference sequence). V gave up 2 bases and J gave up 1 base, with 7 bases separating them. The CDR3 loop spans 14 amino acids. The DNA read from the CDR3 is TGTGCCAGCAGTCTGGGGAAAGGTCAAAACACCTTGTAC. Translating it yields CASSLGKGQNTLY. The CDR3, in full, reads CASSLGKGQNTLYF.

With respect to this clone: The germline and genes are mouse ones. The read terminates 1 residue ahead of where the CDR3 ends, so the germline J gene completes it. The gene calls are TRBV12-1 and TRBJ2-5, with 7 bases aligning to TRBD2. CDR1 and CDR2 (germline): SGHSN, HYEKVE. This CDR3 has 15 amino acids. Germline trimming cut 0 bases from V and 0 bases from J; bases unmatched to any gene: 2. The CDR3: CASSLDWANQDTQYF. CDR3 DNA (partial): TGTGCCAGCTCTCTCGACTGGGCTAACCAAGACACCCAGTAC.